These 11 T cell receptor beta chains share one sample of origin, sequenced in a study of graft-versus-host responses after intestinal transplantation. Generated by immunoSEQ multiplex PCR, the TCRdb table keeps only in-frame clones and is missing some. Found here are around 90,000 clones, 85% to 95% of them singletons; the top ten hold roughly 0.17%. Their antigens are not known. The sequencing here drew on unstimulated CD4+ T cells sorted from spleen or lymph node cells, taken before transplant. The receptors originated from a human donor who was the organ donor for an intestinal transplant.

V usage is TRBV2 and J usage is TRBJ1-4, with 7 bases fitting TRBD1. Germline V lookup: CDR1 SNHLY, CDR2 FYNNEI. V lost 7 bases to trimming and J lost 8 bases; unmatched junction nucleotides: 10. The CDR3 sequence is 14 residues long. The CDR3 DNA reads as TGTGCCAGCACTAAACAGGGGACGCGGGAAAAACTGTTTTTT. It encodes CASTKQGTREKLFF. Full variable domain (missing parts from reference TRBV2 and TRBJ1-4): EPEVTQTPSHQVTQMGQEVILRCVPISNHLYFYWYRQILGQKVEFLVSFYNNEISEKSEIFDDQFSVERPDGSNFTLKIRSTKLEDSAMYFCASTKQGTREKLFFGSGTQLSVL.

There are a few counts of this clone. In DNA, the CDR3 is TGTGCCAGCAGCGTAGACTGGGGCCCCTACGAGCAGTACTTC. Its protein is CASSVDWGPYEQYF. This chain connects TRBV9 to TRBJ2-7, with D possibly being TRBD1 (5 bases). Per germline, CDR1 SGDLS and CDR2 YYNGEE. Trimming took 0 bases from V and 2 from J, leaving 9 bases between them. The CDR3 is 14 residues long. The entire variable domain, with the rest obtained from reference TRBV9 and TRBJ2-7, is as follows: DSGVTQTPKHLITATGQRVTLRCSPRSGDLSVYWYQQSLDQGLQFLIQYYNGEERAKGNILERFSAQQFPDLHSELNLSSLELGDSALYFCASSVDWGPYEQYFGPGTRLTVT.

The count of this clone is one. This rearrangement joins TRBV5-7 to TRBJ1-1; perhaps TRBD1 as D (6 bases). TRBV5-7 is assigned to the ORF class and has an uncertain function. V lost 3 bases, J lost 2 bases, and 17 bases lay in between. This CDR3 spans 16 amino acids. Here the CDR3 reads CASSYLDRISNTEAFF. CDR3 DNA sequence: TGTGCCAGCAGCTACCTGGACAGAATATCAAACACTGAAGCTTTCTTT.

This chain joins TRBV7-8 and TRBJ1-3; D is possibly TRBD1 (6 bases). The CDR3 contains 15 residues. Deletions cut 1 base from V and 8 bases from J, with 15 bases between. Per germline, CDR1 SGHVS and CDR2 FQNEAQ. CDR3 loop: CASSLVGGGRYTIYF. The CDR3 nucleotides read TGTGCCAGCAGCTTAGTGGGGGGCGGCCGGTACACCATATATTTT.

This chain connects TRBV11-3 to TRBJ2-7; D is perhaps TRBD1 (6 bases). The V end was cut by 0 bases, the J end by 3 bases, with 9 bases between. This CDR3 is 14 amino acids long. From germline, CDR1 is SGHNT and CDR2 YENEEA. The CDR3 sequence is CASSLETGFYEQYF. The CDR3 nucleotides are TGTGCCAGCAGCTTAGAAACAGGGTTCTACGAGCAGTACTTC.

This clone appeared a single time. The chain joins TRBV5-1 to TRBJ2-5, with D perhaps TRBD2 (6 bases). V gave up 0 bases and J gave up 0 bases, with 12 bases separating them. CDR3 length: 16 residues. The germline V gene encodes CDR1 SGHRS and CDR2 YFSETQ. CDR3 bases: TGCGCCAGCAGCTTGGGGGCTAGCGTGTACCAAGAGACCCAGTACTTC. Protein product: CASSLGASVYQETQYF.

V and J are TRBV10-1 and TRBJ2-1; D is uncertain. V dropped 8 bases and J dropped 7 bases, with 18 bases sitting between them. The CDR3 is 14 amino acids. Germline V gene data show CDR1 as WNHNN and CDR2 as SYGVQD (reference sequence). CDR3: CASRPGHSGNEQFF. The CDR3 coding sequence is TGCGCCAGCCGCCCCGGTCACTCCGGGAATGAGCAGTTCTTC.

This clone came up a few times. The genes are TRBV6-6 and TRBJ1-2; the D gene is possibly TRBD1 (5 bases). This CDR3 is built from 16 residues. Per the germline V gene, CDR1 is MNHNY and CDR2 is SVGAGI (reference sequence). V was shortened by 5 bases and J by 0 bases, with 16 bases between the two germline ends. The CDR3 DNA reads TGTGCCAGCAGTCCTTCGGTGAAGGGACCTAACTATGGCTACACCTTC. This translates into CASSPSVKGPNYGYTF.

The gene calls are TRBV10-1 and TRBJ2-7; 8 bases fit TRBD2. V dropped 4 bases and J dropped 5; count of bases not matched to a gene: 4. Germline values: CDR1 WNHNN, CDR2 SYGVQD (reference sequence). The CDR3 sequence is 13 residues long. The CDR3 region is CASSGASGHEQYF. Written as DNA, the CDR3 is TGCGCCAGCAGTGGGGCTAGCGGGCACGAGCAGTACTTC.

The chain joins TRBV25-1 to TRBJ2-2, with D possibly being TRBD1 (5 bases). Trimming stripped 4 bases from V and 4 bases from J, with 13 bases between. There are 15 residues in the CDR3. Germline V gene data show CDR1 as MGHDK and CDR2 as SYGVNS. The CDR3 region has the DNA TGTGCCAGCAGTGCGAGGACAAGGGGCACCGGGGAGCTGTTTTTT. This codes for CASSARTRGTGELFF.

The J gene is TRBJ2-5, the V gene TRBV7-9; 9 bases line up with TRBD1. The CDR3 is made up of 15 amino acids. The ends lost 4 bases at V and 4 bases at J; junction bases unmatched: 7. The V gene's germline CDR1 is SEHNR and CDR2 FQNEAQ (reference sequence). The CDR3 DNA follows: TGTGCCAGCAGCTCGCCCGGACAGGGGTCAGAGACCCAGTACTTC. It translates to CASSSPGQGSETQYF.